This TCR beta chain was documented in a study of regulatory T cells in long-lasting Graves disease listed by TCRdb under 2021. About the full investigation: Antithyroid drugs had been taken for less than 3 months by newly diagnosed Graves' disease patients. Patients with persistent Graves' disease were compared with patients with newly diagnosed Graves' disease using TCR sequencing and RNA sequencing of peripheral blood. The study was conducted in China and was registered as a clinical trial. A total of roughly 33 samples underwent TCR sequencing: some 13 from persistent and around 20 from newly diagnosed Graves' disease patients.

Receptor amplification or capture employed multiplex PCR. The instrument was an Illumina HiSeq 4000. To build TCR beta libraries, CDR3 regions were amplified by Arm-PCR using iRepertoire HTBI primers. Before sequencing, the PCR products underwent gel purification. The published analysis was carried out like this. A total of some 65 TRBV and under 15 TRBJ segments were identified across samples and were used for gene usage analysis of CDR3 amino acid clonotypes. COPE and FqMerger were used to merge the filtered high-quality paired reads into contigs. BLAST was used to align contigs to IMGT TRBV, TRBD and TRBJ reference genes, with CDR3 defined following IMGT. Highly expanded clones were defined as clonotypes with a frequency above 0.1%. Repertoire diversity was measured by Shannon entropy, and V-J evenness by the Gini coefficient. A clonotype was considered public if more than one individual shared it. TCRdb's own reprocessing of the public reads used fastp at Q25 and MiXCR and kept productive beta chains. Duplicate CDR3 protein sequences are folded into a single record with the most common DNA and genes. TCRdb's processing, not the authors' own work, is the source of the V and J calls. For this sample the table gives about 470,000 distinct CDR3 sequences, of which 14% to 15% were detected only once. The ten largest clones capture over 15% of the sample.

The full study reports these points: The authors noted that the small sample size was a limitation that may lower accuracy. Only peripheral blood was studied, because thyroid tissue, the primary lesion, was inaccessible. Only the TCR beta chain was sequenced and analyzed. Persistent patients shared more public clonotypes among themselves (2,741) than newly diagnosed patients did (nearly 1,000). Preferential use of TRBV28, TRBJ1-2 and TRBJ2-5 was observed in persistent disease, whereas TRBV20-1 and TRBJ2-1 were favored in newly diagnosed disease. Compared with newly diagnosed patients, persistent Graves' disease patients had lower TCR Shannon entropy and fewer highly expanded clones, which suggests clonal expansion.

Turning to this clonotype: The clone's antigen remains unknown. Per-base quality was not reported, and no clone a single base away is much larger than it.

Germline trimming amounts to 7 bases on V and 4 bases on J, with 9 as the count of junction bases outside the gene matches. The CDR3 contains 15 residues, cysteine and phenylalanine counted. The only DNA kept is the CDR3, 45 bases in frame from the first base. CDR1 and CDR2 are drawn from the germline V gene (reference sequence): LNHDA, SQIVND. Read against the paper, the sample's time point label means: newly diagnosed GD, antithyroid drugs for less than 3 months. For both TCR sequencing and RNA sequencing, RNA was extracted from PBMCs using TRIzol. The diagnosis of Graves' disease was made according to American Thyroid Association guidelines. Patients were recruited from an endocrinology department in Xi'an, China. Each patient gave 7 to 9.5 milliliters of peripheral blood, collected in an EDTA anticoagulant tube. PBMCs were isolated by Ficoll Paque Plus density gradient separation without further T cell sorting. An Agilent 2100 Bioanalyzer and agarose gel were used to check RNA quality, and a NanoDrop 2000 was used to measure RNA concentration.

This sample also appeared in a second study, on T cells in Graves' hyperthyroidism and ophthalmopathy. The second study reports: Stable Graves' hyperthyroidism was defined as the absence of progression to ophthalmopathy over 18 months of follow-up. Hyperthyroidism patients were newly diagnosed, with disease duration under 2 months, and aged 18 to 65 years. The study excluded patients with uncontrolled infections, other autoimmune diseases, pregnancy or lactation. Diagnoses were based on clinical symptoms, serum thyroxine and TRAb, thyroid ultrasound and orbital computed tomography. The TCR CDR3 was subjected to a first round of RT-PCR using the HTBI primer set and the Qiagen OneStep RT-PCR kit. Blood samples also contained most of the expanded thyroid clonotypes (frequency above 0.001), which suggests that blood repertoires may reflect thyroid immune responses. A 13 V-J signature model separated ophthalmopathy from stable hyperthyroidism, with over 85% sensitivity and around 84% specificity in cross-validation and 80%/75% in testing. In validation, the model predicted progression to ophthalmopathy a median of around 6.5 months before onset, with 70% to 71% sensitivity and about 72% specificity. A discovery cohort of roughly 100 patients, 43 with Graves' ophthalmopathy and more than 55 with stable Graves' hyperthyroidism, was used to find distinguishing TCR V-J signatures. Prospective prediction of ophthalmopathy was tested in an independent validation cohort consisting of some 19 hyperthyroidism patients and approximately 16 patients who later progressed to ophthalmopathy. The approximately 95 discovery patients were divided at random into training and test sets in a 7:3 ratio. Thyroid tissue and blood T-cell repertoires from about six Graves' hyperthyroidism patients were also compared in the study. Following sampling, methimazole starting at 30 mg daily was given to hyperthyroidism patients, and high-dose intravenous methylprednisolone was given to ophthalmopathy patients. Libraries were constructed in a second round of multiplex PCR, after which size selection and purification were carried out. Libraries were sequenced paired-end with 100 bp reads on an Illumina HiSeq2000. SOAPnuke was used to process the raw data, throwing out any read that contained adapters or uncalled bases, had a mean Phred below 15, or lacked an exact constant-primer or identifier match. High-quality paired reads were merged using COPE v1.2.5, and each unique nucleotide sequence was defined as a clonotype. MiTCR v1.1 was used to align clonotypes to the IMGT TRBV, TRBD and TRBJ reference segments. Only V-J combinations with frequency above 0.0001, covering 99.2% of repertoires, were analysed. A TCS score was defined as the ratio between F50 (clonal expansion) and ExV (chaos), using BLOSUM62-based TCRdist between CDR3 peptides within each V-J. Welch's t-statistics and random forest reduced approximately 520 V-J features to about 13, which were used in a naive Bayes classifier (R e1071). Sample size was not statistically predetermined, and investigators were not blinded to group allocation. TCR Vbeta CDR3 sequencing of approximately 140 peripheral blood samples (over 40 ophthalmopathy, over 70 hyperthyroidism and approximately 17 progressor patients) is reported in the paper.

The sample here was peripheral blood mononuclear cells (PBMCs), taken at new diagnosis, from a patient treated with antithyroid drugs. This clonotype originated in a woman aged 25-40 years with Graves disease. Donor details come from another sample of the same person, matched by shared clones. The rearranged segments are TRBV19 and TRBJ2-3, with 9 bases matching TRBD2. The sequence in DNA is TGTGCCAGTACCCCCGCGGCGGGAGGGTCAGATACGCAGTATTTT. Translated, this gives CASTPAAGGSDTQYF.